This is a list of T cell receptor beta chains from one sample in a study of beta chain features in type 1 diabetes. TCRdb's copy holds only in-frame clones and misses some; the assay was immunoSEQ multiplex PCR. The sample holds 450,000 or so clones, over 10% seen once. Sequenced input: naive CD4+ T cells from blood. All receptors come from a woman aged 18-29 years in good health. The CDR3 runs from the conserved cysteine through the conserved F or W. The D gene is left open where the match is weak. Rows may omit the clone size; those that give it use once, few, many or a size class.

TRBD2,TRBJ2-7,few,TRBV19,CASSRTSGVHEQYF,TGTGCCAGTAGTAGAACTAGCGGGGTCCACGAGCAGTACTTC
NA,TRBJ2-7,NA,TRBV4-3,CASSLSLGKIYEQYF,TGCGCCAGCAGCCTCTCCCTAGGAAAAATCTACGAGCAGTACTTC
TRBD1,TRBJ1-2,NA,TRBV15,CATSRGQGARGYTF,TGTGCCACCAGCAGGGGACAGGGGGCCCGTGGCTACACCTTC
TRBD2,TRBJ2-7,NA,TRBV29-1,CSVIGTSIYEQYF,TGCAGCGTTATCGGGACTAGCATTTACGAGCAGTACTTC
NA,TRBJ2-7,few,TRBV18,CASSRRGGEQYF,TGTGCCAGCTCACGCCGTGGAGGCGAGCAGTACTTC
NA,TRBJ2-7,few,TRBV29-1,CSVEDGVRRQYF,TGCAGCGTTGAAGATGGAGTGCGAAGGCAGTACTTC
NA,TRBJ2-1,NA,TRBV4-2,CASSQVGGSAEQFF,TGTGCCAGCAGCCAAGTCGGGGGCTCAGCTGAGCAGTTCTTC
NA,TRBJ1-2,few,TRBV7-9,CASSPNRQGIYGYTF,TGTGCCAGCAGCCCGAACCGCCAGGGAATTTATGGCTACACCTTC
TRBD1,TRBJ1-1,few,TRBV6-6,CASSSYGTGNTEAFF,TGTGCCAGCAGTTCTTACGGGACAGGCAACACTGAAGCTTTCTTT
NA,TRBJ1-2,few,TRBV15,CATSRDFSDNYGYTF,TGTGCCACCAGCAGAGATTTTTCTGATAACTATGGCTACACCTTC
NA,TRBJ2-7,few,TRBV11-3,CASSQQTYSYEQYF,TGTGCCAGCAGCCAACAGACCTATTCCTACGAGCAGTACTTC
NA,TRBJ1-5,few,TRBV9,CASSHDGSNQPQHF,TGTGCCAGCAGCCACGATGGGTCCAATCAGCCCCAGCATTTT
NA,TRBJ2-3,few,TRBV5-4,CASSLSGRGSDTQYF,TGTGCCAGCAGCTTGTCCGGTCGGGGGTCGGATACGCAGTATTTT
NA,TRBJ2-2,NA,TRBV11-3,CASSSDTNTGELFF,TGTGCCAGCAGCTCGGATACGAACACCGGGGAGCTGTTTTTT
NA,TRBJ2-1,many,TRBV4-3,CASSLTQTLLAEQFF,TGCGCCAGCAGCCTAACCCAGACACTGCTCGCTGAGCAGTTCTTC
TRBD1,TRBJ1-5,NA,TRBV4-1,CASSKQGARISNQPQHF,TGCGCCAGCAGCAAACAGGGGGCGCGGATTAGCAATCAGCCCCAGCATTTT
NA,TRBJ1-1,NA,TRBV25-1,CASSEGGRGGTEAFF,TGTGCCAGCAGTGAAGGGGGTCGGGGTGGTACTGAAGCTTTCTTT
NA,TRBJ1-2,NA,TRBV20-1,CSAPGIYGYTF,TGCAGTGCCCCAGGCATCTATGGCTACACCTTC
NA,TRBJ1-2,few,TRBV5-4,CASSNLERISGYTF,TGCGCCAGCAGCAACCTGGAGCGGATCTCTGGCTACACCTTC
TRBD1,TRBJ2-5,few,TRBV9,CASSVSPGQQETQYF,TGTGCCAGCAGCGTCTCACCGGGACAGCAAGAGACCCAGTACTTC
NA,TRBJ2-3,few,TRBV11-2,CASSLRLASTDTQYF,TGTGCCAGCAGCTTACGGCTCGCGAGCACAGATACGCAGTATTTT
NA,TRBJ1-2,few,TRBV5-6,CASSLRGGYTF,TGTGCCAGCAGCCTTCGTGGGGGCTACACCTTC
TRBD2,TRBJ2-7,NA,TRBV19,CASSSGRATLWEQYF,TGTGCCAGTAGTAGCGGGAGAGCCACTCTATGGGAGCAGTACTTC
NA,TRBJ1-1,few,TRBV7-9,CASSPVRAFF,TGTGCCAGCAGCCCCGTTCGGGCTTTCTTT
TRBD2,TRBJ2-3,NA,TRBV4-3,CASSQEARSGGHTDTQYF,TGCGCCAGCAGCCAAGAAGCGAGGAGCGGGGGCCACACAGATACGCAGTATTTT
NA,TRBJ2-1,few,TRBV13,CASSLQWVNEQFF,TGTGCCAGCAGCCTACAGTGGGTGAATGAGCAGTTCTTC
NA,TRBJ2-1,few,TRBV29-1,CSVDNRPPYNEQFF,TGCAGCGTTGATAACAGACCTCCCTACAATGAGCAGTTCTTC
NA,TRBJ2-1,few,TRBV19,CASRQDSYNEQFF,TGTGCCAGTAGACAGGATTCCTACAATGAGCAGTTCTTC
TRBD1,TRBJ2-7,few,TRBV18,CASSPGTGRINEQYF,TGTGCCAGCTCGCCCGGGACAGGGAGGATCAACGAGCAGTACTTC
NA,TRBJ2-3,few,TRBV30,CAWSSWTVAQGGQYF,TGTGCCTGGAGTTCCTGGACAGTGGCGCAGGGTGGGCAGTATTTT
NA,TRBJ2-2,NA,TRBV7-2,CASSRTATGELFF,TGTGCCAGCAGTCGGACAGCGACCGGGGAGCTGTTTTTT
TRBD1,TRBJ1-1,few,TRBV11-1,CASSPRTGSSTEAFF,TGTGCCAGCAGCCCGCGGACAGGTTCAAGCACTGAAGCTTTCTTT
NA,TRBJ1-1,few,TRBV30,CAWSWGGRTFF,TGTGCCTGGAGTTGGGGCGGCCGAACTTTCTTT
NA,TRBJ2-1,few,TRBV30,CAWIRGEYNEQFF,TGTGCCTGGATTAGGGGGGAGTACAATGAGCAGTTCTTC
NA,TRBJ2-6,few,TRBV7-9,CASSLLVVLSSGANVLTF,TGTGCCAGCAGCTTACTCGTGGTCCTGAGCTCTGGGGCCAACGTCCTGACTTTC
TRBD2,TRBJ2-7,NA,TRBV4-2,CASSQITAGDIYEQYF,TGTGCCAGCAGCCAAATAACAGCGGGAGATATCTACGAGCAGTACTTC
NA,TRBJ1-4,NA,TRBV6-6,CASSYKAEKLFF,TGTGCCAGCAGTTATAAAGCGGAAAAACTGTTTTTT
NA,TRBJ2-5,NA,TRBV4-1,CASSQATGTEETQYF,TGCGCCAGCAGCCAAGCGACAGGCACTGAAGAGACCCAGTACTTC
TRBD2,TRBJ2-7,NA,TRBV29-1,CSGLAGGLPYEQYF,TGCAGCGGCTTAGCGGGGGGGCTTCCCTACGAGCAGTACTTC
NA,TRBJ1-5,few,TRBV10-3,CAISEGGAYQPQHF,TGTGCCATCAGTGAAGGTGGAGCTTATCAGCCCCAGCATTTT
NA,TRBJ2-1,NA,TRBV6-1,CASSDPRQGSGFF,TGTGCCAGCAGTGATCCCAGACAGGGTAGCGGGTTCTTC
NA,TRBJ1-4,few,TRBV7-9,CASSSTAYSNEKLFF,TGTGCCAGCAGCTCGACGGCTTACAGTAATGAAAAACTGTTTTTT
NA,TRBJ2-1,NA,TRBV20-1,CSATYNEQFF,TGCAGTGCTACTTATAATGAGCAGTTCTTC
TRBD1,TRBJ1-1,NA,TRBV29-1,CSVVGTGVNTEAFF,TGCAGCGTTGTTGGGACAGGCGTTAACACTGAAGCTTTCTTT
NA,TRBJ1-1,few,TRBV7-9,CASSSRTVTEAFF,TGTGCCAGCAGCTCCCGGACCGTAACTGAAGCTTTCTTT
TRBD1,TRBJ2-3,NA,TRBV7-9,CASSRTGGTDTQYF,TGTGCCAGCAGTCGGACAGGGGGCACAGATACGCAGTATTTT
TRBD2,TRBJ2-1,few,TRBV2,CASSVISLAGGNGEQFF,TGTGCCAGCAGTGTAATCTCCCTAGCGGGAGGGAACGGGGAGCAGTTCTTC
TRBD2,TRBJ2-5,NA,TRBV2,CASNVAGQETQYF,TGTGCCAGCAACGTAGCGGGGCAAGAGACCCAGTACTTC
TRBD1,TRBJ2-1,few,TRBV7-2,CASSLHDRGNEQFF,TGTGCCAGCAGCCTGCATGACAGGGGCAATGAGCAGTTCTTC
NA,TRBJ2-6,NA,TRBV6-5,CASRDAGANVLTF,TGTGCCAGCAGGGATGCTGGGGCCAACGTCCTGACTTTC
TRBD1,TRBJ2-5,few,TRBV4-1,CASSQGDSTEETQYF,TGCGCCAGCAGCCAAGGGGACAGTACCGAAGAGACCCAGTACTTC
NA,TRBJ1-3,few,TRBV29-1,CSVAPNSGNTIYF,TGCAGCGTTGCTCCGAACTCTGGAAACACCATATATTTT
NA,TRBJ2-5,NA,TRBV4-2,CASSQVTSKAETQYF,TGTGCCAGCAGCCAAGTCACTAGCAAGGCGGAGACCCAGTACTTC
NA,TRBJ2-2,few,TRBV6-6,CASSRNTGELFF,TGTGCCAGCAGCCGGAACACCGGGGAGCTGTTTTTT
NA,TRBJ2-3,NA,TRBV2,CATTGTGTDTQYF,TGTGCCACCACCGGGACTGGCACAGATACGCAGTATTTT
NA,TRBJ2-7,few,TRBV5-1,CASSSTTGSYEQYF,TGCGCCAGCAGCTCAACTACAGGATCCTACGAGCAGTACTTC
NA,TRBJ1-4,few,TRBV14,CASSQLGGSTEKLFF,TGTGCCAGCAGCCAACTTGGGGGCTCTACGGAAAAACTGTTTTTT
TRBD1,TRBJ1-2,NA,TRBV6-5,CASSYGQGDGYTF,TGTGCCAGCAGTTACGGACAGGGCGATGGCTACACCTTC
NA,TRBJ2-5,few,TRBV9,CASSVGGAETQYF,TGTGCCAGCAGCGTGGGCGGGGCGGAGACCCAGTACTTC
TRBD2,TRBJ2-2,NA,TRBV29-1,CSVLPSGRTDTGELFF,TGCAGCGTTTTGCCTAGCGGGAGGACGGACACCGGGGAGCTGTTTTTT